This T cell receptor beta chain was sequenced during a study of control samples from healthy donors and cancer patients. Trimming cost V 8 bases and J 3 bases; bases outside gene matches: 5. CDR1 is SNHLY and CDR2 is FYNNEI in the germline V gene. The CDR3 contains 13 residues. TCRdb's copy holds only in-frame clones and misses some; the assay was immunoSEQ multiplex PCR. The data show 150,000 or so clones, with around 90% seen just once and roughly 2.6% held by the top ten. The chain combines TRBV2 with TRBJ2-7; 9 nucleotides align to TRBD1. This TCR was sampled from a man aged 40-50 years in good health. Sequencing used blood. The CDR3 spells CASSGQGNYEQYF. CDR3 DNA: TGTGCCAGCTCAGGACAGGGGAACTACGAGCAGTACTTC.